This T cell receptor beta chain was obtained from a study of CD8 T cells in ankylosing spondylitis. Germline loops: CDR1 LGHNA, CDR2 YNFKEQ. This CDR3 region has 15 residues. V dropped 8 bases and J dropped 3 bases, with 16 bases sitting between them. TCRdb redid the calling of the 5' RACE reads with MiXCR, one entry per CDR3 protein. The data hold just under 350,000 distinct CDR3 sequences, with approximately 15% observed a single time. This rearrangement joins TRBV4-2 to TRBJ2-2; the D gene is possibly TRBD2 (5 bases). This TCR came from a male donor with ankylosing spondylitis or in good health (not recorded which). The sequencing sample was made of blood, either unsorted or a sorted T cell fraction (not recorded which). The CDR3 region has the DNA TGTGCCAGCTCTAACGGGGAAAGAGACACCGGGGAGCTGTTTTTT. Encoded protein: CASSNGERDTGELFF.